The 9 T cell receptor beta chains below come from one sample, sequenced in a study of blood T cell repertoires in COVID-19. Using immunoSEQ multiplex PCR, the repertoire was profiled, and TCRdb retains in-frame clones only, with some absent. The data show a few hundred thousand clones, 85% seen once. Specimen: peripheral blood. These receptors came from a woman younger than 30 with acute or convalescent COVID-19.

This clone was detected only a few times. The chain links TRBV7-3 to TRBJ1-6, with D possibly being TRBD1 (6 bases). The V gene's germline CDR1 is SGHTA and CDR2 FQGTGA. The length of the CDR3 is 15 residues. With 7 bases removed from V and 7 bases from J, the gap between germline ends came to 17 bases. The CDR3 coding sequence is TGTGCCAGCAACACAACAGGGTGTTGGAATTCACCCCTCCACTTT. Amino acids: CASNTTGCWNSPLHF. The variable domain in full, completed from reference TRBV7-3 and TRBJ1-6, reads GAGVSQTPSNKVTEKGKYVELRCDPISGHTALYWYRQSLGQGPEFLIYFQGTGAADDSGLPNDRFFAVRPEGSVSTLKIQRTERGDSAVYLCASNTTGCWNSPLHFGNGTRLTVT.

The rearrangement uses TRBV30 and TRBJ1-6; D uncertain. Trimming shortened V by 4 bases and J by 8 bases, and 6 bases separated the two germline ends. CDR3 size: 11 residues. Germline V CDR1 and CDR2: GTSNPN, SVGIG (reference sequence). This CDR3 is CAWTIDSPLHF. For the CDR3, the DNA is TGTGCCTGGACAATTGATTCACCCCTCCACTTT.

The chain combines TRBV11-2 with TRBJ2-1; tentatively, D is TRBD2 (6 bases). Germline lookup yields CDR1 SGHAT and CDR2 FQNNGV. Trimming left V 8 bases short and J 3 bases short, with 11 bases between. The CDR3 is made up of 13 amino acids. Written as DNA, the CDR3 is TGTGCCAGCGCGGGGAAAAGCTACAATGAGCAGTTCTTC. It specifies CASAGKSYNEQFF. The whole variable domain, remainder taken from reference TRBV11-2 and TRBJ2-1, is EAGVAQSPRYKIIEKRQSVAFWCNPISGHATLYWYQQILGQGPKLLIQFQNNGVVDDSQLPKDRFSAERLKGVDSTLKIQPAKLEDSAVYLCASAGKSYNEQFFGPGTRLTVL.

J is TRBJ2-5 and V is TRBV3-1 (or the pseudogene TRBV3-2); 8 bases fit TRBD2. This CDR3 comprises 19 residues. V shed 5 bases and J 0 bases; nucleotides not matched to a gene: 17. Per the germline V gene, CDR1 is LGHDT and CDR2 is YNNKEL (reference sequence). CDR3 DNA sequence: TGTGCCAGCAGCTTCCTCTCAGCGGGGGCCTACTCGTACCAAGAGACCCAGTACTTC. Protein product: CASSFLSAGAYSYQETQYF.

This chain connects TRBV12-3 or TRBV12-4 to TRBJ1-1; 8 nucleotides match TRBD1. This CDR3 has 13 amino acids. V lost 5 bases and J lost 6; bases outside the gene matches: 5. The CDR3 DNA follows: TGTGCCAGCAGTCCGGGACAGGCAGCTGAAGCTTTCTTT. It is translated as CASSPGQAAEAFF.

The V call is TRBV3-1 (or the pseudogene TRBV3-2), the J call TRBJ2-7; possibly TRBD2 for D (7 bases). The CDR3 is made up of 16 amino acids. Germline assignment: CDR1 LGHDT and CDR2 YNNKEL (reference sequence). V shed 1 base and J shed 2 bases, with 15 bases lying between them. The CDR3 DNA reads TGTGCCAGCAGCCAAGGGTTTGGCGGGGGCCCCTACGAGCAGTACTTC. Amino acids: CASSQGFGGGPYEQYF.

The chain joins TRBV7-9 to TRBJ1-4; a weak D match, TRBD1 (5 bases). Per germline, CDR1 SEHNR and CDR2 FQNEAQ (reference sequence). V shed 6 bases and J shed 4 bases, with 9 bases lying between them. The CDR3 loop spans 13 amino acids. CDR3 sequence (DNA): TGTGCCAGCAGTGACAGCCTTAATGAAAAACTGTTTTTT. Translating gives CASSDSLNEKLFF.

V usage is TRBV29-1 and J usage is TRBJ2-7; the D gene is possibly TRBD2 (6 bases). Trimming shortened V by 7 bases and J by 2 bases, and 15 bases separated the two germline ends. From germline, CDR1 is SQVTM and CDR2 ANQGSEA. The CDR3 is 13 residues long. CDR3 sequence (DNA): TGCAGCGCACGACTAGGAAGCGCCTACGAGCAGTACTTC. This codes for CSARLGSAYEQYF.

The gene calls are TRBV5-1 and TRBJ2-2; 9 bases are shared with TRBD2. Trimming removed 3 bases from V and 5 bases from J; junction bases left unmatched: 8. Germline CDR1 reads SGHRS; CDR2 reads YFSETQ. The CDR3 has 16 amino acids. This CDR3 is CASSSQAGGGTGELFF. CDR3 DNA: TGCGCCAGCAGCTCCCAAGCGGGAGGAGGAACCGGGGAGCTGTTTTTT.